This T cell receptor beta chain was recovered during a study of T-cell reconstitution after alpha-beta-depleted transplantation in children. In this sample, this clonotype turned up many times. Its antigen is unidentified. This CDR3 contains 16 residues. Trimming removed 3 bases from V and 2 bases from J; junction bases left unmatched: 5. The authors prepared the TCRbeta library with unique molecular identifiers. TCRdb passed the PCR reads through MiXCR, listing each CDR3 protein once. Among roughly 82,000 distinct CDR3 sequences, over 12% were seen once, and the ten largest hold 25% to 35%. Study-level results: Elevated TCRbeta diversity at day 60 was traced, in some patients, to surviving recipient T cells and thymic progenitors.

The receptor was derived from a male patient under 10 years old who had a stem cell transplant for acute lymphoblastic leukemia, so the T cells may come from the graft donor. The chain uses TRBV12-3 or TRBV12-4 and TRBJ2-1; TRBD2 matches at 9 bases. The sample in question was PBMCs, mostly from graft donor cells, obtained 180 days after TCRalphabeta/CD19-depleted stem cell transplant. The CDR3 nucleotides are TGTGCCAGCAGTTTTTGGAGCGGGGGGCCCTACAATGAGCAGTTCTTC. It translates to CASSFWSGGPYNEQFF.